The clone carrying this T cell receptor (beta chain) appeared many times. The entry originates in a study of T cells in Graves' hyperthyroidism and ophthalmopathy. Amplification yielded TCR beta CDR3 regions, with RNA transcripts as the source. A set of HTBI primers served as the primers for a first-round RT-PCR of the TCR CDR3. A single record per CDR3 protein comes from TCRdb applying MiXCR to the multiplex PCR reads. The table lists more than 300,000 distinct CDR3 sequences, approximately 13% of them singletons. The CDR3 totals 10 residues. Deletions cut 4 bases from V and 7 bases from J, with 7 bases between. Per germline, CDR1 SQVTM and CDR2 ANQGSEA.

The clonotype was recovered from a woman aged 18-29 years with Graves' hyperthyroidism. The gene calls are TRBV29-1 and TRBJ1-1; D gene uncertain. Specimen: blood. The CDR3 sequence: CSVGALEAFF. Written as DNA, the CDR3 is TGCAGCGTTGGGGCCCTTGAAGCTTTCTTT.